These T cell receptor beta chains were read from a single sample in a study of blood T cell repertoires in COVID-19. The repertoire was sequenced with immunoSEQ multiplex PCR; TCRdb's copy has only in-frame clones and lacks some. Of 50,000 to 55,000 clones listed, around 86% are singletons. Sequenced input: peripheral blood. The receptors originated from a man older than 75 with acute or convalescent COVID-19. Both conserved end residues are part of each CDR3. A D gene is named only where the DNA matches it firmly. Some rows have no size entry. The others give once, few or many, or a class for an expanded clone.

>TRBJ2-1|-|TRBV12-3/TRBV12-4|-
TGTGCCAGCAGTAAATTAGAGGAGCAGTTCTTC
CASSKLEEQFF
>TRBJ2-6|-|TRBV30|-
TGTGCCTGGACCACCCTCGGGGGGGCCAACGTCCTGACTTTC
CAWTTLGGANVLTF
>TRBJ2-1|few|TRBV7-9|-
TGTGCCAGCAGCTTGGGAGGCCCGGGGAATGAGCAGTTCTTC
CASSLGGPGNEQFF
>TRBJ2-7|-|TRBV6-5|TRBD1
TGTGCCAGCAGGGGTACAGGGGTCAGCTACGAGCAGTACTTC
CASRGTGVSYEQYF
>TRBJ1-1|-|TRBV7-9|-
TGTGCCAGCAGCCCAACACAGGTGAGGGGGTCTGAAGCTTTCTTT
CASSPTQVRGSEAFF
>TRBJ2-1|-|TRBV9|TRBD1
TGTGCCAGCAGCCCTCACCCCGGACAGGGGGGATACAATGAGCAGTTCTTC
CASSPHPGQGGYNEQFF
>TRBJ1-1|-|TRBV5-1|TRBD1
TGCGCCAGCAGCCCGGGGGACAGCGTCACTGAAGCTTTCTTT
CASSPGDSVTEAFF
>TRBJ2-3|-|TRBV7-9|-
TGTGCCAGCAGCCTAACGACAGGTTCGACAGATACGCAGTATTTT
CASSLTTGSTDTQYF
>TRBJ1-6|once|TRBV2|TRBD1
TGTGCCAGCAGACTACAGGGGGTCTCCTATAATTCACCCCTCCACTTT
CASRLQGVSYNSPLHF
>TRBJ2-3|-|TRBV5-4|-
TGTGCCAGCAGCTCCCGGGGAGCCAACACAGATACGCAGTATTTT
CASSSRGANTDTQYF
>TRBJ2-5|once|TRBV5-1|-
TGCGCCAGCAGACGGGAACCACAAGAGACCCAGTACTTC
CASRREPQETQYF
>TRBJ1-6|-|TRBV19|-
TGTGCCAGTAGCCAACCGGGGAATTCACCCCTCCACTTT
CASSQPGNSPLHF
>TRBJ1-3|once|TRBV9|-
TGTGCCAGCAGCGTAGATAGCTCTGGAAACACCATATATTTT
CASSVDSSGNTIYF
>TRBJ1-6|-|TRBV7-8|-
TGTGCCAGCAGCTTCACTTCACAGGAGGGCCTAAAGAATAATTCACCCCTCCACTTT
CASSFTSQEGLKNNSPLHF
>TRBJ1-3|-|TRBV3-1/TRBV3-2|-
TGTGCCAGCAGCCAAGGAGGAGGCTCTGGAAACACCATATATTTT
CASSQGGGSGNTIYF
>TRBJ1-3|-|TRBV25-1|-
TGTGCCAGCAGGCACGATGGTCGGACTCCTGGAAACACCATATATTTT
CASRHDGRTPGNTIYF
>TRBJ1-2|-|TRBV15|TRBD1
TGTGCCACGGCAGGGGGCGTAGGCTATGGCTACACCTTC
CATAGGVGYGYTF
>TRBJ2-1|-|TRBV5-4|TRBD2
TGTGCCAGCAGCCACAAAAATTTAGCGGGGAATGAGCAGTTCTTC
CASSHKNLAGNEQFF